A single sample gave rise to the 26 T cell receptor beta chains below, sequenced in a study of cytotoxic CD8 clonotypes in ibrutinib-treated CLL. TCRdb's table, derived via immunoSEQ multiplex PCR, lists solely in-frame clones and lacks some. The table records over 70,000 clones, more than 75% of them present only once. The source was PBMCs, collected after 12 months of ibrutinib treatment. The origin of the receptors is a human donor with chronic lymphocytic leukemia.

This chain links TRBV5-1 with TRBJ2-5; tentative D call: TRBD2 (5 bases). V was clipped by 4 bases and J by 1 base, with 11 bases between them. Germline-derived CDR1 and CDR2 are SGHRS and YFSETQ. The CDR3 runs 14 residues. The CDR3 coding sequence is TGCGCCAGCAGCGCCTTCGGACTCCAAGAGACCCAGTACTTC. Its translation is CASSAFGLQETQYF.

The genes are TRBV20-1 and TRBJ2-1; D is ambiguous. Germline loops: CDR1 DFQATT, CDR2 SNEGSKA (reference sequence). The CDR3 has 11 residues. V was pared by 1 base and J by 8 bases, with 6 bases between. CDR3 residues: CSARVWDEQFF. The CDR3 DNA is TGCAGTGCTAGAGTGTGGGATGAGCAGTTCTTC.

This CDR3 reads CASSSPVGTEAFF. CDR3 bases: TGTGCCAGCAGTTCCCCGGTAGGCACTGAAGCTTTCTTT. The V and J genes are TRBV28 and TRBJ1-1; D remains unclear. This CDR3 spans 13 amino acids. V lost 4 bases and J lost 4, with 10 bases in between. Germline values: CDR1 MDHEN, CDR2 SYDVKM.

This clone turned up a few times. The chain combines TRBV7-8 with TRBJ1-1; D unclear. Germline CDR1 and CDR2: SGHVS and FQNEAQ. V was clipped by 4 bases and J by 3 bases, with 12 bases between them. The CDR3 runs to 14 residues. The CDR3 loop reads CASSSPDGHTEAFF. For the CDR3, the DNA is TGTGCCAGCAGCTCACCCGATGGGCACACTGAAGCTTTCTTT.

The J gene is TRBJ1-2, the V gene TRBV9, with TRBD1 as a possible D gene (6 bases). Deletions cut 0 bases from V and 5 bases from J, with 11 bases between. The CDR3 totals 14 residues. Germline lookup yields CDR1 SGDLS and CDR2 YYNGEE. CDR3 region: CASSVAGVGYGYTF. CDR3 in DNA: TGTGCCAGCAGCGTAGCAGGGGTAGGGTATGGCTACACCTTC.

This clone was detected a few times. The chain has TRBV21-1 and TRBJ2-2; the table's D call TRBD1 went unverified against the DNA. TRBV21-1 is marked as a pseudogene. CDR3 length: 18 amino acids. The CDR3 loop reads CARYWDRGPGKWTGELFF. In nucleotides, the CDR3 is TGTGCCCGCTACTGGGACAGGGGGCCTGGGAAGTGGACCGGGGAGCTGTTTTTT.

The chain couples TRBV6-5 to TRBJ1-6; the D is unclear. In germline, CDR1 is MNHEY, CDR2 SVGAGI. CDR3 length equals 12 residues. Trimming left V 5 bases short and J 8 bases short, with 7 bases between. The CDR3 protein is CASSQSYSPLHF. Written as DNA, the CDR3 is TGTGCCAGCAGTCAGAGTTATTCACCCCTCCACTTT.

This chain connects TRBV18 to TRBJ1-2, with a tentative D call TRBD1 (5 bases). The V gene's germline CDR1 is KGHSH and CDR2 LQKENI. This CDR3 region has 14 residues. Trimming took 3 bases from V and 4 from J, leaving 12 bases between them. The CDR3 DNA sequence: TGTGCCAGCTCACCCTCCGGGACGGGCTATGGCTACACCTTC. Protein: CASSPSGTGYGYTF.

The V and J genes are TRBV5-8 and TRBJ1-2, with D hard to call. CDR3 size: 12 residues. Trimming took off 0 bases at V and 5 bases at J, with 5 bases between the two ends. Germline V gives CDR1 SGHTS, CDR2 YDEGEE. The CDR3 sequence: CASSLEGYGYTF. The CDR3 DNA is TGTGCCAGCAGCTTGGAGGGTTATGGCTACACCTTC.

CDR3 bases: TGCGCCAGCAGTGGCCACAACAGGGGAACCTACGAGCAGTACTTC. Its translation is CASSGHNRGTYEQYF. J is TRBJ2-7 and V is TRBV23-1; 7 nucleotides line up with TRBD1. TRBV23-1 falls under the ORF class, with uncertain function. V lost 5 bases, J lost 2 bases, and 9 bases stayed unmatched. There are 15 residues in the CDR3.

The V and J genes are TRBV5-1 and TRBJ2-7, with no clear D. V was trimmed by 0 bases and J by 2 bases, leaving 9 bases between them. CDR3 length: 14 residues. Per germline, CDR1 SGHRS and CDR2 YFSETQ. As DNA, the CDR3 is TGCGCCAGCAGCTTGGTGGTGGGGACCTACGAGCAGTACTTC. It encodes CASSLVVGTYEQYF.

The chain joins TRBV28 to TRBJ2-7; D may be TRBD1 (6 bases). The V gene lost 7 bases and the J gene lost 0 bases, with 13 bases spanning the gap. The CDR3 runs to 14 residues. Per germline, CDR1 MDHEN and CDR2 SYDVKM. The CDR3 DNA is TGTGCCAGCACCCCAGGGGACCACTCCTACGAGCAGTACTTC. This translates into CASTPGDHSYEQYF.

Only one count was recorded for this clone. V and J are TRBV5-6 and TRBJ2-2; D assignment may be TRBD1 or TRBD2 (5 bases each). The CDR3 is made up of 16 amino acids. Germline loops: CDR1 SGHDT, CDR2 YYEEEE. Trimming removed 6 bases from V and 2 bases from J, with 17 bases in between. DNA of the CDR3: TGTGCCAGCAACCCGGGGCACCCAATTAACACCGGGGAGCTGTTTTTT. Its translation is CASNPGHPINTGELFF. The whole variable domain, filled in from reference TRBV5-6 and TRBJ2-2, reads DAGVTQSPTHLIKTRGQQVTLRCSPKSGHDTVSWYQQALGQGPQFIFQYYEEEERQRGNFPDRFSGHQFPNYSSELNVNALLLGDSALYLCASNPGHPINTGELFFGEGSRLTVL.

The chain employs TRBV7-2 and TRBJ2-3; 8 bases are shared with TRBD2. The CDR3 runs to 15 residues. With V trimmed by 6 bases and J by 5 bases, 10 bases remained unmatched. The germline V gene has CDR1 SGHTA and CDR2 FQGNSA. The CDR3 loop is CASRVTSGWGDTQYF. The CDR3 bases are TGTGCCAGCAGGGTAACTAGCGGCTGGGGAGATACGCAGTATTTT. Supplemented by reference TRBV7-2 and TRBJ2-3, the full variable domain reads GAGVSQSPSNKVTEKGKDVELRCDPISGHTALYWYRQSLGQGLEFLIYFQGNSAPDKSGLPSDRFSAERTGGSVSTLTIQRTQQEDSAVYLCASRVTSGWGDTQYFGPGTRLTVL.

The rearrangement uses TRBV5-1 and TRBJ2-3, with 10 bases matching TRBD2. Trimming at V came to 6 bases and at J to 1 base, leaving 14 bases not matched to a gene. The CDR3 length is 18 residues. Germline assignment: CDR1 SGHRS and CDR2 YFSETQ. CDR3 DNA sequence: TGCGCCAGCACGAACGTAGGGGCTAGCGGGAGTGGCACAGATACGCAGTATTTT. Amino acids: CASTNVGASGSGTDTQYF.

This clone was seen more than once but under ten times. The rearrangement uses TRBV6-6 and TRBJ2-1; D gene unclear. Per germline, CDR1 MNHNY and CDR2 SVGAGI (reference sequence). Trimming cost V 7 bases and J 10 bases, with 11 bases left between them. The CDR3 covers 11 residues. In DNA, the CDR3 is TGTGCCAGCACCGCCCTGGTCGAGCAGTTCTTC. Residues: CASTALVEQFF.

Only a few counts were recorded for this clone. The CDR3 protein is CASSAQGGPYEQYF. The CDR3 DNA follows: TGTGCCAGTAGTGCGCAGGGGGGGCCCTACGAGCAGTACTTC. The V call is TRBV19, the J call TRBJ2-7, with D tentatively TRBD1 or TRBD2 (7 bases each). Per germline, CDR1 LNHDA and CDR2 SQIVND (reference sequence). V gave up 5 bases and J gave up 2 bases, with 13 bases separating them. This CDR3 spans 14 amino acids.

V usage is TRBV11-3 and J usage is TRBJ2-7; 7 bases align to TRBD2. The CDR3 runs 13 residues. The germline V gene encodes CDR1 SGHNT and CDR2 YENEEA. The ends lost 3 bases at V and 6 bases at J; junction bases unmatched: 5. Written as DNA, the CDR3 is TGTGCCAGCAGCTTCGGATTAGCGGGCGAGCAGTACTTC. This encodes CASSFGLAGEQYF.

V gene TRBV28 combines with J gene TRBJ2-1; the D call may be TRBD1 or TRBD2 (5 bases each). Between the trimmed V and J ends, which lost 4 bases and 8 bases, there was a span of 15 bases. This CDR3 is built from 14 residues. The germline V gene has CDR1 MDHEN and CDR2 SYDVKM. CDR3 protein: CASSSKGPLDEQFF. CDR3 in DNA: TGTGCCAGCAGTTCAAAGGGACCCCTCGATGAGCAGTTCTTC.

V is TRBV6-1 and J is TRBJ2-7; D not certain. The CDR3 sequence is 14 residues long. Trimming took off 1 base at V and 3 bases at J, with 10 bases between the two ends. Germline V CDR1 and CDR2: MNHNS, SASEGT. DNA for the CDR3: TGTGCCAGCAGTGAAGTTGTCACGGGCTACGAGCAGTACTTC. Protein product: CASSEVVTGYEQYF.

The rearrangement joins TRBV10-3 to TRBJ2-7; D gene uncertain. The CDR3 loop spans 14 amino acids. Trimming took off 6 bases at V and 2 bases at J, with 14 bases between the two ends. CDR1 is ENHRY, CDR2 SYGVKD, per germline. The CDR3 DNA sequence: TGTGCCATCAGCCCAGGAGAACGAACCTACGAGCAGTACTTC. Its translation is CAISPGERTYEQYF.

This chain uses TRBV4-3 with TRBJ2-7; D ambiguous. Germline lookup yields CDR1 LGHNA and CDR2 YSLEER. Trimming took 0 bases from V and 2 from J, leaving 17 bases between them. This CDR3 is built from 17 residues. The CDR3 sequence is CASSQDRIRPVAYEQYF. CDR3 nucleotide sequence: TGCGCCAGCAGCCAAGATCGGATCAGGCCGGTCGCCTACGAGCAGTACTTC.

The chain has TRBV4-2 and TRBJ1-6; D might be TRBD1 (5 bases). The V gene's germline CDR1 is LGHNA and CDR2 YNFKEQ. The CDR3 extends over 14 amino acids. Trimming left V 6 bases short and J 8 bases short, with 14 bases between. The DNA for the CDR3 is TGTGCCAGCAGGTTGGGGACGGCCGATTCACCCCTCCACTTT. Translated: CASRLGTADSPLHF.

This chain links TRBV1 with TRBJ1-1. TRBV1 is a listed pseudogene. This CDR3 spans 17 amino acids. This CDR3 is CTSSQSPPGENGTEAFF. CDR3 DNA sequence: TGCACCAGCAGCCAATCTCCCCCGGGGGAGAATGGCACTGAAGCTTTCTTT.

The rearrangement links TRBV7-3 to TRBJ2-2, with TRBD2 as a possible D gene (5 bases). This CDR3 has 16 residues. The germline V gene encodes CDR1 SGHTA and CDR2 FQGTGA. Deletions cut 5 bases from V and 2 bases from J, with 15 bases between. The CDR3 region is CASSVHGILNTGELFF. The DNA for the CDR3 is TGTGCCAGCAGCGTCCACGGGATCCTCAACACCGGGGAGCTGTTTTTT. The whole variable domain, remainder taken from reference TRBV7-3 and TRBJ2-2, is GAGVSQTPSNKVTEKGKYVELRCDPISGHTALYWYRQSLGQGPEFLIYFQGTGAADDSGLPNDRFFAVRPEGSVSTLKIQRTERGDSAVYLCASSVHGILNTGELFFGEGSRLTVL.

This sequence joins TRBV5-4 and TRBJ2-1; possible D gene TRBD2, 5 bases. The CDR3 runs 14 residues. The V gene lost 0 bases and the J gene lost 8 bases, with 12 bases spanning the gap. The V gene's germline CDR1 is SGHNT and CDR2 YYREEE (reference sequence). The CDR3 loop reads CASSLVVREDEQFF. The CDR3 coding sequence is TGTGCCAGCAGCTTGGTGGTTCGGGAAGATGAGCAGTTCTTC.